This T cell receptor beta chain was documented in a study of OX40 agonist ivuxolimab in advanced cancers. Libraries were prepared by immunoSEQ multiplex PCR; TCRdb keeps only in-frame clonotypes and omits some of them. This sample has tens of thousands of clones, with roughly 84% found just once. The TCR sequence derives from an adult with an advanced solid tumor such as melanoma, head and neck, liver or kidney cancer. The source material was CD4+ or CD8+ T cells sorted from blood, sampled in a trial of the OX40 agonist ivuxolimab.

The DNA for the CDR3 is TGTGCCAGCTCACGGGACAGGGGAACAGATACGCAGTATTTT. Protein product: CASSRDRGTDTQYF. This chain links TRBV18 with TRBJ2-3; 10 bases fit TRBD1. Germline CDR1 reads KGHSH; CDR2 reads LQKENI. The CDR3 covers 14 residues. J gave up 3 bases and V 4 bases, and 1 base lay outside the gene matches.